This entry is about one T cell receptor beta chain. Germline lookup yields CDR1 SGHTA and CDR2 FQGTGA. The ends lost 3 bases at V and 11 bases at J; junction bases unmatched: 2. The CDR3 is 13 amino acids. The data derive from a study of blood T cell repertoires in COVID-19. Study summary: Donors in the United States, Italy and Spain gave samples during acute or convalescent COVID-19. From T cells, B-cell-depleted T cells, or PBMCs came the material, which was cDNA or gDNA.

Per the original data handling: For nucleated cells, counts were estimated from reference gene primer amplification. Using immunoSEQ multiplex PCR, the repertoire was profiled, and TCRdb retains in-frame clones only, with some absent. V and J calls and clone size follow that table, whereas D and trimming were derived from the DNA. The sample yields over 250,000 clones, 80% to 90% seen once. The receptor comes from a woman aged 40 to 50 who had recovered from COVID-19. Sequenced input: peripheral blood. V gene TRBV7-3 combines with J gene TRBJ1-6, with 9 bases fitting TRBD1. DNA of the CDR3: TGTGCCAGCAGCTTCGGACAGGGGACACCCCTCCACTTT. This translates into CASSFGQGTPLHF. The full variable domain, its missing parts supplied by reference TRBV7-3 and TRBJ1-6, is GAGVSQTPSNKVTEKGKYVELRCDPISGHTALYWYRQSLGQGPEFLIYFQGTGAADDSGLPNDRFFAVRPEGSVSTLKIQRTERGDSAVYLCASSFGQGTPLHFGNGTRLTVT.